This TCR beta chain comes out of a study of Ad26.COV2.S vaccination and SARS-CoV-2 variants. Across the whole study: Each vaccinee took Ad26.COV2.S intramuscularly, once or twice 56 days apart.

Using immunoSEQ multiplex PCR, the repertoire was profiled, and TCRdb retains in-frame clones only, with some absent. The data contain roughly 460,000 clones, 80% to 90% of them singletons. Sample treatment: 15 to 20 received Ad26.COV2.S at low or high dose, single or two shots; roughly 5 received placebo; per-sample allocation not given. Samples came from day 63 after the first vaccine or placebo injection. A Boston adult aged 18-55 years was the donor. The CDR3 contains 13 residues. Trimming removed 5 bases from V and 3 bases from J, with 9 bases in between. CDR1 is MNHEY and CDR2 is SMNVEV in the germline V gene (reference sequence). Study results and limitations: Following vaccination, spike-specific CD8+ and CD4+ T cell responses reportedly exhibited substantial breadth. Whether participants received vaccine or placebo, their non-spike TCR breadth was similar.

As for this clone: Its antigen is as yet unknown.

This specimen was peripheral blood, taken in a trial of Ad26.COV2.S vaccine versus placebo. The chain employs TRBV27 and TRBJ2-3, with D perhaps TRBD1 (5 bases). The clonotype was recovered from a person between 18 and 65 years old who received the Ad26.COV2.S COVID-19 vaccine or a placebo. CDR3 nucleotide sequence: TGTGCCAGCAGTCAACGGACAACAGATACGCAGTATTTT. This gives the protein CASSQRTTDTQYF.